The 13 T cell receptor beta chains in this list originate from one sample, sequenced in a study of T cell repertoires in cytomegalovirus infection. The antigens of these receptors remain unknown. TCRdb reprocessed the reads via MiXCR and lists one record per CDR3 protein. The data contain 54,000 or so distinct CDR3 sequences, around 34% of them singletons. Sequencing input: PBMCs, sequenced either directly or after in vitro stimulation (not recorded which). These receptors were collected from a human donor in good health (CMV status not recorded). Some clones in this sample may be carry-over from other donors' samples.

The chain links TRBV7-8 to TRBJ2-5; possible D gene TRBD2, 7 bases. Germline V gene lookup returns CDR1 SGHVS and CDR2 FQNEAQ. V lost 7 bases, J lost 5 bases, and 14 bases lay in between. The CDR3 length is 13 residues. The DNA for the CDR3 is TGTGCCAGCACCATCGGGGGGCTGGAGACCCAGTACTTC. Protein sequence: CASTIGGLETQYF.

This chain links TRBV7-2 with TRBJ2-1, with D perhaps TRBD1 or TRBD2 (6 bases each). V dropped 4 bases and J dropped 5 bases, with 24 bases sitting between them. CDR3 length: 18 residues. CDR1 and CDR2 from the germline V gene are SGHTA and FQGNSA. The CDR3 loop reads CASSSSRTAGYVNNEQFF. The CDR3 DNA reads TGTGCCAGCAGCTCCAGCCGGACAGCGGGCTACGTTAACAATGAGCAGTTCTTC.

CDR3 nucleotide sequence: TGTGCCAGCAGCCCCACGACTGCCTCCCAAGAGACCCAGTACTTC. As protein: CASSPTTASQETQYF. The chain carries TRBV5-5 and TRBJ2-5; no clear D gene. The germline gives CDR1 SGHKS, CDR2 YYEKEE (reference sequence). V lost 4 bases and J lost 1, with 14 bases in between. The CDR3 runs 15 residues.

Ten or more counts support this clonotype. This chain uses TRBV11-3 with TRBJ1-1; D remains unclear. Germline-derived CDR1 and CDR2 are SGHNT and YENEEA. This CDR3 has 14 amino acids. The V end lost 0 bases, the J end lost 7 bases, and 12 bases lay between the germline ends. The CDR3 sequence is CASSLDLLDIEAFF. The CDR3 DNA follows: TGTGCCAGCAGCTTAGATCTGTTAGACATTGAAGCTTTCTTT.

This clonotype was observed a handful of times. V and J are TRBV15 and TRBJ2-1; 15 nucleotides agree with TRBD2. The V gene's germline CDR1 is LNHNV and CDR2 YYDKDF (reference sequence). V shed 3 bases, J shed 7 bases, and the junction held 4 bases outside the gene matches. CDR3 length: 16 residues. For the CDR3, the DNA is TGTGCCACCAGCAGCCCGGGGACTAGCGGGAGGAATGAGCAGTTCTTC. As protein: CATSSPGTSGRNEQFF. Looking up the rest from reference TRBV15 and TRBJ2-1 gives the full variable domain: DAMVIQNPRYQVTQFGKPVTLSCSQTLNHNVMYWYQQKSSQAPKLLFHYYDKDFNNEADTPDNFQSRRPNTSFCFLDIRSPGLGDTAMYLCATSSPGTSGRNEQFFGPGTRLTVL.

The sample holds a few counts of this clonotype. The chain employs TRBV12-3 or TRBV12-4 and TRBJ2-1; 10 positions agree with TRBD1. The CDR3 extends over 15 amino acids. The V and J ends lost 7 bases and 2 bases, in that order; junction bases with no gene match: 5. This CDR3 reads CASTLTGGAYNEQFF. DNA for the CDR3: TGTGCCAGCACCCTGACAGGGGGCGCCTACAATGAGCAGTTCTTC.

This clonotype was seen a handful of times. The CDR3 loop reads CASIQGGIGGGSREQFF. Written as DNA, the CDR3 is TGTGCCAGCATCCAGGGAGGTATCGGGGGGGGCAGCCGTGAGCAGTTCTTC. This sequence joins TRBV27 and TRBJ2-1; 8 bases line up with TRBD2. The V and J ends lost 7 bases and 9 bases, in that order; junction bases with no gene match: 20. Germline CDR1 and CDR2: MNHEY and SMNVEV (reference sequence). The CDR3 runs 17 residues.

Written as DNA, the CDR3 is TGTGCCAGCAGCTTATTGGGGCAAGAGTACAATGAGCAGTTCTTC. It translates to CASSLLGQEYNEQFF. This sequence joins TRBV7-6 and TRBJ2-1, with D tentatively TRBD1 (5 bases). Germline V lookup: CDR1 SGHVS, CDR2 FNYEAQ. CDR3 size: 15 residues. V lost 2 bases to trimming and J lost 4 bases, with 12 bases between them. The whole variable domain, remainder taken from reference TRBV7-6 and TRBJ2-1, is GAGVSQSPRYKVTKRGQDVALRCDPISGHVSLYWYRQALGQGPEFLTYFNYEAQQDKSGLPNDRFSAERPEGSISTLTIQRTEQRDSAMYRCASSLLGQEYNEQFFGPGTRLTVL.

J is TRBJ2-1 and V is TRBV10-2; a possible D gene is TRBD2 (5 bases). Trimming removed 7 bases from V and 5 bases from J, with 21 bases in between. This CDR3 has 16 residues. Germline assignment: CDR1 WSHSY and CDR2 SAAADI. This CDR3 is CASTRLAASQNNEQFF. The CDR3 coding sequence is TGCGCCAGCACCCGACTTGCGGCTAGCCAAAACAATGAGCAGTTCTTC.

The genes are TRBV6-5 and TRBJ2-5; 7 bases agree with TRBD2. This CDR3 has 13 residues. V dropped 7 bases and J dropped 2; count of bases not matched to a gene: 4. The germline V gene encodes CDR1 MNHEY and CDR2 SVGAGI. The CDR3 region has the DNA TGTGCCAGCATGGGGGGGGGGCAAGAGACCCAGTACTTC. This sequence encodes CASMGGGQETQYF.

The chain joins TRBV19 to TRBJ2-7; D possibly corresponds to TRBD1 (5 bases). The CDR3 spans 13 residues. Germline-derived CDR1 and CDR2 are LNHDA and SQIVND (reference sequence). Trimming pared 4 bases from V and 3 bases from J, leaving 10 bases between. CDR3 sequence reads: CASSTRQRYEQYF. The CDR3 DNA follows: TGTGCCAGTAGTACTCGACAGCGCTACGAGCAGTACTTC.

V and J are TRBV12-3 or TRBV12-4 and TRBJ2-5; D call uncertain. The CDR3 is made up of 11 amino acids. Trimming removed 2 bases from V and 5 bases from J, with 3 bases in between. CDR3 in amino acids: CASSLMETQYF. The CDR3 DNA sequence: TGTGCCAGCAGTTTAATGGAGACCCAGTACTTC.

In its sample, this clonotype was seen many times. The chain joins TRBV7-2 to TRBJ2-1, with D tentatively TRBD2 (5 bases). The CDR3 consists of 13 residues. CDR1 is SGHTA, CDR2 FQGNSA, per germline. Trimming cost V 2 bases and J 9 bases, with 11 bases left between them. The CDR3 loop is CASSLFSVGEQFF. In DNA form, the CDR3 reads TGTGCCAGCAGCTTATTTAGCGTGGGTGAGCAGTTCTTC.